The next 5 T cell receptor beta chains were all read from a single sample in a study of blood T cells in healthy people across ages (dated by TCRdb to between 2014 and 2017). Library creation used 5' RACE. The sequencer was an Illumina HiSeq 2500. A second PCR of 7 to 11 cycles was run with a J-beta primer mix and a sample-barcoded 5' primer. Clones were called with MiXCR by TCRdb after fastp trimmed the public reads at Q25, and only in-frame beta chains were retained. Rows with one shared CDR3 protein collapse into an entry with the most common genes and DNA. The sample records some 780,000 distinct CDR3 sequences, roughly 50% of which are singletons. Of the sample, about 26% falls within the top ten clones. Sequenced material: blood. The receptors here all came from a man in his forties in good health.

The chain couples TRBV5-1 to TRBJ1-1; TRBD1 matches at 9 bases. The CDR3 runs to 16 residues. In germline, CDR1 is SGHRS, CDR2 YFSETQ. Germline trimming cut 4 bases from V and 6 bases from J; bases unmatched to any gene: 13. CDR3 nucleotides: TGCGCCAGCAGCCCGATACAGGGGGCGCTCCCCTCTGAAGCTTTCTTT. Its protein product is CASSPIQGALPSEAFF.

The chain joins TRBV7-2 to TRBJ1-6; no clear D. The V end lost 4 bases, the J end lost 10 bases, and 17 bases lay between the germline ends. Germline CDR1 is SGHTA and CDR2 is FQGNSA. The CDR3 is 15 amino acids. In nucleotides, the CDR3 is TGTGCCAGCAGCTCATCTCATCCGGTCTTATCACCCCTCCACTTT. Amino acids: CASSSSHPVLSPLHF.

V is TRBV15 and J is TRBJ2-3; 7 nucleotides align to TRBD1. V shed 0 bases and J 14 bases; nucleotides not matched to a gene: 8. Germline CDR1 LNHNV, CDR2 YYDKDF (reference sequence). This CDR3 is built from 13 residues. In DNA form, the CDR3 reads TGTGCCACCAGCAGAGAACGACAGGGAGTTTGGTATTTT. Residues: CATSRERQGVWYF.

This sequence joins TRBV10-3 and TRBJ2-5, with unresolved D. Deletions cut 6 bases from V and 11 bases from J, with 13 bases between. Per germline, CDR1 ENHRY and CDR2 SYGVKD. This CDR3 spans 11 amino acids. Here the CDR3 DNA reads TGTGCCATCAGCGAAATCAATGAGCAGTACTTC. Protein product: CAISEINEQYF.

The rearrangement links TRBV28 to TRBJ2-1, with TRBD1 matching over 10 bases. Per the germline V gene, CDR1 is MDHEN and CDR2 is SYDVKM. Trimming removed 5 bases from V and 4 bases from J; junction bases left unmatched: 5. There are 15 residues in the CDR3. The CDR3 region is CASSPDRGLYNEQFF. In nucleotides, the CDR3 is TGTGCCAGCAGTCCCGACAGGGGGCTTTACAATGAGCAGTTCTTC.